This entry concerns a single T cell receptor beta chain. The data are from a study of blood T cell repertoires in COVID-19. TCRdb keeps only in-frame clones here, not all; method: immunoSEQ multiplex PCR. Of some 400,000 clones in the sample, roughly 90% were seen once. The germline V gene encodes CDR1 KGHSH and CDR2 LQKENI. The CDR3 covers 15 residues. The J segment lost 7 bases and the V segment lost 0 bases, leaving 5 bases of the junction unmatched. The V call is TRBV18, the J call TRBJ2-2, with TRBD1 matching 7 bases. Sequenced: peripheral blood. This TCR was sampled from a man between 18 and 35 years old with active or convalescent COVID-19. The DNA of the CDR3 is TGTGCCAGCTCACCACCGATAGGGGGCATCGGGGAGCTGTTTTTT. Its protein product is CASSPPIGGIGELFF.